This T cell receptor (beta chain) derives from a study of OX40 agonist ivuxolimab in advanced cancers. Turning to the study itself: The group had a mean age of about 64 years, ranged from about 23 to 85, and was 82.7% male.

Repertoires were generated with immunoSEQ multiplex PCR, while TCRdb's copy carries only in-frame clones and drops some. The sample lists 80,000 to 95,000 clones, just over 90% seen once, with 0.71% in the top ten. CDR3 length: 12 amino acids. CDR1 MNHNY and CDR2 SVGAGI come from the germline V gene (reference sequence). V was pared by 5 bases and J by 4 bases, with 7 bases between. This sequence joins TRBV6-6 and TRBJ2-3; unclear D gene. This material consisted of CD4+ or CD8+ T cells sorted from blood, taken in a trial of the OX40 agonist ivuxolimab. The sequence came from an adult with an advanced solid tumor such as melanoma, head and neck, liver or kidney cancer. CDR3 DNA sequence: TGTGCCAGCAGTCGGGTTGCAGATACGCAGTATTTT. It translates to CASSRVADTQYF.